The 14 T cell receptor beta chains in this list originate from one sample, sequenced in a study of T cells in Graves' hyperthyroidism and ophthalmopathy. The TCR beta CDR3 regions underwent amplification using RNA transcripts as the source. First-round RT-PCR of the TCR CDR3 relied on the HTBI primer set. A single record per CDR3 protein comes from TCRdb applying MiXCR to the multiplex PCR reads. The table shows around 300,000 distinct CDR3 sequences, with more than 11% occurring only once. Sequencing was performed on blood. These receptors originate from a woman aged 25-40 years with Graves' hyperthyroidism.

This clonotype was picked up a small number of times. V and J are TRBV7-2 and TRBJ1-1; D unresolved. Germline CDR1 reads SGHTA; CDR2 reads FQGNSA. The CDR3 runs to 14 residues. Trimming left V 4 bases short and J 1 base short, with 10 bases between. The CDR3 region has the DNA TGTGCCAGCAGCTCCGTGACTACGAACACTGAAGCTTTCTTT. Its translation is CASSSVTTNTEAFF.

V gene TRBV6-1 combines with J gene TRBJ2-2; a possible D gene is TRBD1 (6 bases). Germline CDR1 is MNHNS and CDR2 is SASEGT. V lost 9 bases to trimming and J lost 6 bases, with 17 bases between them. The CDR3 is 14 amino acids. CDR3 residues: CASIKDSEAGELFF. In DNA form, the CDR3 reads TGTGCCAGTATTAAGGACAGTGAGGCCGGGGAGCTGTTTTTT.

This clonotype was found many times. This chain connects TRBV12-3 or TRBV12-4 to TRBJ2-7, with 9 nucleotides matching TRBD2. This CDR3 region has 16 residues. The junction had 5 bases not matched to a gene; V was cut back by 1 base and J by 1 base. CDR3 sequence reads: CASSLGSSGDSYEQYF. CDR3 bases: TGTGCCAGCAGTTTAGGGTCTAGCGGGGATTCCTACGAGCAGTACTTC.

This clonotype was seen repeatedly, ten times or more. The chain recombines TRBV7-2 with TRBJ2-7, with D uncertain. V was trimmed by 3 bases and J by 3 bases, leaving 18 bases between them. This CDR3 is built from 16 residues. The germline gives CDR1 SGHTA, CDR2 FQGNSA. The chain's CDR3 is CASSFVSFQRGYEQYF. In nucleotides, the CDR3 is TGTGCCAGCAGCTTTGTTAGCTTTCAGCGAGGCTACGAGCAGTACTTC.

This clonotype was detected ten times or more. The V and J genes are TRBV19 and TRBJ1-5, with TRBD1 as a possible D gene (5 bases). The length of the CDR3 is 15 residues. V was trimmed by 2 bases and J by 9 bases, leaving 17 bases between them. Germline V gene data show CDR1 as LNHDA and CDR2 as SQIVND (reference sequence). The CDR3 coding sequence is TGTGCCAGTAGTATATCCCTCGGGGGGGTCCTGCCCCAGCATTTT. Protein: CASSISLGGVLPQHF.

At least ten counts were recorded for this clonotype. This chain joins TRBV7-8 and TRBJ2-4; 7 bases are a match to TRBD1. CDR1 and CDR2 from the germline V gene are SGHVS and FQNEAQ. The CDR3 covers 17 residues. J was trimmed by 5 bases and V by 1 base; bases with no gene match: 11. In DNA form, the CDR3 reads TGTGCCAGCAGCTTAGAAGGGACAGACTTAAGGGAAAACATTCAGTACTTC. Residues: CASSLEGTDLRENIQYF.

This clonotype was seen many times. The chain links TRBV7-2 to TRBJ2-7; 8 bases line up with TRBD1. There are 13 residues in the CDR3. Germline-derived CDR1 and CDR2 are SGHTA and FQGNSA. The ends lost 5 bases at V and 4 bases at J; junction bases unmatched: 4. The CDR3 sequence: CASSADRVYEQYF. DNA of the CDR3: TGTGCCAGCAGCGCGGACAGGGTGTACGAGCAGTACTTC. Full variable domain (rest looked up from reference TRBV7-2 and TRBJ2-7): GAGVSQSPSNKVTEKGKDVELRCDPISGHTALYWYRQSLGQGLEFLIYFQGNSAPDKSGLPSDRFSAERTGGSVSTLTIQRTQQEDSAVYLCASSADRVYEQYFGPGTRLTVT.

This clonotype was seen ten or more times. V gene TRBV15 combines with J gene TRBJ1-2; no clear D gene. The CDR3 has 15 amino acids. CDR1 is LNHNV, CDR2 YYDKDF, per germline (reference sequence). The V gene lost 0 bases and the J gene lost 7 bases, with 15 bases spanning the gap. The DNA for the CDR3 is TGTGCCACCAGCAGAGATCCCTGGGCAGGAGGTGGCTACACCTTC. It encodes CATSRDPWAGGGYTF.

The sample holds a few counts of this clonotype. V usage is TRBV5-4 and J usage is TRBJ2-1; D not certain. The CDR3 is made up of 15 amino acids. The germline gives CDR1 SGHNT, CDR2 YYREEE (reference sequence). V gave up 4 bases and J gave up 0 bases, with 11 bases separating them. The CDR3 nucleotides read TGTGCCAGCAGCCCGTCTGGGTTCTCCTACAATGAGCAGTTCTTC. Its protein is CASSPSGFSYNEQFF.

There are many counts of this clonotype. The rearrangement joins TRBV20-1 to TRBJ2-3; D may be TRBD2 (6 bases). Germline V CDR1 and CDR2: DFQATT, SNEGSKA (reference sequence). Trimming shortened V by 5 bases and J by 6 bases, and 15 bases separated the two germline ends. This CDR3 has 13 amino acids. In DNA form, the CDR3 reads TGCAGTGCTCCTCACCGGGAGTTCGATACGCAGTATTTT. The encoded protein is CSAPHREFDTQYF.

This clonotype was recorded at least ten times. This chain connects TRBV30 to TRBJ2-1; D gene unclear. The CDR3 is 14 residues long. Germline V CDR1 and CDR2: GTSNPN, SVGIG (reference sequence). The V and J ends lost 4 bases and 1 base respectively, with 11 bases between them. The CDR3 here is CAWMKRRSYNEQFF. The CDR3 nucleotides read TGTGCCTGGATGAAGAGAAGGTCCTACAATGAGCAGTTCTTC.

Comments on this clonotype: One end of the junction varies from germline; a read error may be responsible. This chain uses TRBV10-3 with TRBJ2-1; D is undetermined. Looked up from germline, CDR1 is ENHRY and CDR2 is SYGVKD. There are 15 residues in the CDR3. CDR3 region: CAISDYRLASDEQLF. In DNA, the CDR3 is TGTGCCATCAGTGACTATCGACTTGCCAGCGATGAGCAGCTCTTC.

A word on this clonotype: One base away lies a much larger clone, so this may be a sequencing read error. This sequence joins TRBV2 and TRBJ2-3; D remains ambiguous. Looked up from germline, CDR1 is SNHLY and CDR2 is FYNNEI. The CDR3 loop spans 15 amino acids. This CDR3 reads CASKMSPHSTDTQCF. CDR3 in DNA: TGTGCCAGCAAGATGAGCCCCCATTCCACAGATACGCAGTGTTTT.

The chain employs TRBV5-5 and TRBJ1-6; D perhaps matches TRBD1 (5 bases). Trimming removed 4 bases from V and 6 bases from J, with 20 bases in between. Germline V gene data show CDR1 as SGHKS and CDR2 as YYEKEE (reference sequence). The CDR3 loop spans 17 amino acids. The CDR3 loop is CASSNTGGRASNSPLHF. The CDR3 DNA reads as TGTGCCAGCAGCAACACTGGGGGACGGGCAAGTAATTCACCCCTCCACTTT.